This is a list of T cell receptor beta chains from one sample in a study of cytomegalovirus exposure and HLA in healthy donors. Data came from immunoSEQ multiplex PCR; TCRdb stores just in-frame clones and leaves some out. The repertoire consists of fewer than 400,000 clones, with 70% to 90% occurring once and the leading ten covering 0.7% to 0.85%. Sequencing input: PBMCs. These receptors were obtained from a woman between 18 and 29 years old in good health and CMV-seronegative. The CDR3 runs from the conserved cysteine through the conserved F or W. The D gene is left open where the match is weak. Only some rows state a clone size, as once, few, many or a class for expanded clones.

clone size: -; J gene: TRBJ2-1; D gene: TRBD2; V gene: TRBV7-3; CDR3 DNA: TGTGCCAGCAGCTTCTCCGGGACTAGCGATGAGCAGTTCTTC; CDR3 protein: CASSFSGTSDEQFF
clone size: -; J gene: TRBJ2-2; D gene: TRBD2; V gene: TRBV5-4; CDR3 DNA: TGTGCCAGCCGTAGCGGGGGACTCACCGGGGAGCTGTTTTTT; CDR3 protein: CASRSGGLTGELFF
clone size: -; J gene: TRBJ2-7; D gene: -; V gene: TRBV2; CDR3 DNA: TGTGCCAGCAGAGCGACGGCAGTCGGGGAATACGAGCAGTACTTC; CDR3 protein: CASRATAVGEYEQYF
clone size: -; J gene: TRBJ2-7; D gene: TRBD1; V gene: TRBV7-9; CDR3 DNA: TGTGCCAGCAGCGAGCCCCCGACAGGGACCTACGAGCAGTACTTC; CDR3 protein: CASSEPPTGTYEQYF
clone size: -; J gene: TRBJ2-2; D gene: TRBD1; V gene: TRBV5-1; CDR3 DNA: TGCGCCAGCAGCTGGACAGGGGGCAATGCTTACCATGGAGGCGGGGAGCTGTTTTTT; CDR3 protein: CASSWTGGNAYHGGGELFF
clone size: -; J gene: TRBJ2-1; D gene: TRBD2; V gene: TRBV7-3; CDR3 DNA: TGTGCCAGCAGCTTAGGGGCTAGCGGGAGCAATGAGCAGTTCTTC; CDR3 protein: CASSLGASGSNEQFF
clone size: -; J gene: TRBJ2-3; D gene: TRBD2; V gene: TRBV4-3; CDR3 DNA: TGCGCCAGCAGCCAAGATATGGCTAGCGGGGCCTTGGATACGCAGTATTTT; CDR3 protein: CASSQDMASGALDTQYF
clone size: -; J gene: TRBJ2-7; D gene: TRBD1; V gene: TRBV6-6; CDR3 DNA: TGTGCCAGCAGGCCTACCCGGGACAGGGTGAGCTACGAGCAGTACTTC; CDR3 protein: CASRPTRDRVSYEQYF
clone size: -; J gene: TRBJ2-2; D gene: TRBD2; V gene: TRBV13; CDR3 DNA: TGTGCCAGCAGCCCGACGGACCCACCAGGAGGGGAGGGTACCGGGGAGCTGTTTTTT; CDR3 protein: CASSPTDPPGGEGTGELFF
clone size: -; J gene: TRBJ2-3; D gene: TRBD2; V gene: TRBV7-6; CDR3 DNA: TGTGCCAGCAGCGGCCGACTAGCGATAGATACGCAGTATTTT; CDR3 protein: CASSGRLAIDTQYF
clone size: -; J gene: TRBJ2-3; D gene: TRBD1; V gene: TRBV27; CDR3 DNA: TGTGCCAGCAACACATTGACAGGGGTTAAAGATACGCAGTATTTT; CDR3 protein: CASNTLTGVKDTQYF
clone size: -; J gene: TRBJ2-7; D gene: TRBD2; V gene: TRBV30; CDR3 DNA: TGTGCCTGGAGTAGGGGAGGGACCGCATGGGCCGAGCAGTACTTC; CDR3 protein: CAWSRGGTAWAEQYF
clone size: -; J gene: TRBJ1-2; D gene: TRBD1; V gene: TRBV6-5; CDR3 DNA: TGTGCCAGCAGGTCAGGGGGCATGGGCTATGGCTACACCTTC; CDR3 protein: CASRSGGMGYGYTF
clone size: -; J gene: TRBJ2-3; D gene: TRBD1; V gene: TRBV25-1; CDR3 DNA: TGTGCCAGCAGTAAACAGGGGGTCACAGATACGCAGTATTTT; CDR3 protein: CASSKQGVTDTQYF
clone size: once; J gene: TRBJ1-2; D gene: TRBD1; V gene: TRBV7-3; CDR3 DNA: TGTGCCAGCAGCCGGGACAGGGACGATGGCTACACCTTC; CDR3 protein: CASSRDRDDGYTF
clone size: once; J gene: TRBJ2-7; D gene: -; V gene: TRBV11-3; CDR3 DNA: TGTGCCAGCAGCTCGGGACTCCCTGGGGAGCAGTACTTC; CDR3 protein: CASSSGLPGEQYF
clone size: -; J gene: TRBJ2-1; D gene: TRBD2; V gene: TRBV11-3; CDR3 DNA: TGTGCCAGCAGCTTAGCTCTAGCGGGAGACAATGAGCAGTTCTTC; CDR3 protein: CASSLALAGDNEQFF
clone size: -; J gene: TRBJ2-7; D gene: -; V gene: TRBV2; CDR3 DNA: TGTGCCACCTCGATGGGGGCCGATGGGGACGAGCAGTACTTC; CDR3 protein: CATSMGADGDEQYF
clone size: -; J gene: TRBJ2-7; D gene: -; V gene: TRBV7-2; CDR3 DNA: TGTGCCAGCAGCTTAGAGTTTTTGGCAGGGTACTACGAGCAGTACTTC; CDR3 protein: CASSLEFLAGYYEQYF
clone size: -; J gene: TRBJ2-3; D gene: TRBD2; V gene: TRBV11-1; CDR3 DNA: TGTGCCAGCAGCCGCGCGGGAGACCGCAGCGATACGCAGTATTTT; CDR3 protein: CASSRAGDRSDTQYF